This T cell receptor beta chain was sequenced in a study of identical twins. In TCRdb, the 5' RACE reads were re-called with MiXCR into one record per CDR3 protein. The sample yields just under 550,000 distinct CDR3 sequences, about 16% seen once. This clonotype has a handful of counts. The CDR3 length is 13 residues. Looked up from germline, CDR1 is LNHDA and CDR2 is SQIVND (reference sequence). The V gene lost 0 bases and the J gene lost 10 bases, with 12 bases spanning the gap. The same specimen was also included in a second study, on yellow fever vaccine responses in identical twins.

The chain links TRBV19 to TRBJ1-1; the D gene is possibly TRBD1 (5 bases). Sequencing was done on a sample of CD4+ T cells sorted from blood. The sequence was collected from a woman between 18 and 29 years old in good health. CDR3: CASSIEAVGGAFF. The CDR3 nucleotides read TGTGCCAGTAGTATAGAAGCAGTCGGGGGAGCTTTCTTT.